The 5 T cell receptor beta chains reported below all come from one sample, sequenced in a study of PD-1 blockade in classical Hodgkin lymphoma. All trial patients relapsed after autologous stem cell transplantation. Negative selection with magnets was how CD8+ T cells were isolated from the thawed PBMCs. Method: immunoSEQ multiplex PCR; TCRdb's copy keeps in-frame clones and lacks some. The sample has a few thousand clones; less than 75% are singletons. The input for sequencing was CD8+ T cells from blood, taken at baseline. These receptor sequences come from a human donor with classical Hodgkin lymphoma.

The rearrangement uses TRBV19 and TRBJ1-1; D ambiguous. The CDR3 contains 13 residues. Trimming took 6 bases from V and 7 from J, leaving 15 bases between them. The V gene's germline CDR1 is LNHDA and CDR2 SQIVND (reference sequence). The CDR3 spells CASRIGGSLEAFF. CDR3 bases: TGTGCCAGTAGGATCGGTGGCAGCCTTGAAGCTTTCTTT. The complete variable domain, with remaining parts taken from reference TRBV19 and TRBJ1-1, reads DGGITQSPKYLFRKEGQNVTLSCEQNLNHDAMYWYRQDPGQGLRLIYYSQIVNDFQKGDIAEGYSVSREKKESFPLTVTSAQKNPTAFYLCASRIGGSLEAFFGQGTRLTVV.

With respect to this clone: At one end, the junction sequence differs from germline, possibly due to a read error. The chain employs TRBV7-2 and TRBJ2-1, with 7 bases matching TRBD2. CDR1 is SGHTA and CDR2 is FQGNSA in the germline V gene. CDR3 length: 12 residues. CDR3 loop: CASSQAGNEQFF. CDR3 DNA sequence: TGCGCCAGCAGCCAAGCGGGGAATGAGCAGTTCTTC.

V gene TRBV2 combines with J gene TRBJ1-5, with D hard to call. There are 13 residues in the CDR3. The germline CDR1 and CDR2 sequences are SNHLY and FYNNEI. Trimming took 5 bases from V and 4 from J, leaving 9 bases between them. The CDR3 reads CASSPGQNQPQHF. DNA for the CDR3: TGTGCCAGCAGTCCAGGTCAAAATCAGCCCCAGCATTTT.

This clone was recorded only once. J is TRBJ2-3 and V is TRBV4-1; a weak D match, TRBD1 (8 bases). Deletions cut 4 bases from V and 2 bases from J, with 16 bases between. Germline V gene sequence: CDR1 MGHRA, CDR2 YSYEKL. The CDR3 is 16 residues long. The CDR3 reads CASSRRQGRDTDTQYF. Here the CDR3 DNA reads TGCGCCAGCAGCCGCAGACAGGGGAGGGACACAGATACGCAGTATTTT.

CDR3 sequence (DNA): TGTGCCAGCAGTTACACAACTTGGCATGAGCAGTTCTTC. Encoded protein: CASSYTTWHEQFF. V usage is TRBV6-5 and J usage is TRBJ2-1; D is undetermined. The CDR3 runs to 13 residues. Germline V gene lookup returns CDR1 MNHEY and CDR2 SVGAGI. Trimming removed 2 bases from V and 8 bases from J, with 10 bases in between.